This is a list of T cell receptor beta chains from one sample in a study of shared clonotypes between healthy human individuals. TCRdb's table, derived via immunoSEQ multiplex PCR, lists solely in-frame clones and lacks some. The sample lists some 2.1 million clones, roughly 94% occurring once. The sequencing input was naive CD4+ T cells sorted from blood. Receptors were obtained from a man aged 18 to 35 in good health. Both conserved end residues are part of each CDR3. The order of the fields is V gene, J gene, D gene, clone size, CDR3 protein, CDR3 DNA. A D gene is named only where the DNA matches it firmly. Where a row states a size, it is once, few, many or the class of an expanded clone; other rows omit it.

V gene: TRBV2; J gene: TRBJ2-2; D gene: TRBD2; clone size: NA; CDR3 protein: CASSREEGAGELFF; CDR3 DNA: TGTGCCAGCAGCCGGGAGGAAGGGGCCGGGGAGCTGTTTTTT
V gene: TRBV7-2; J gene: TRBJ1-2; D gene: NA; clone size: NA; CDR3 protein: CASTLAGVNYGYTF; CDR3 DNA: TGTGCCAGCACCTTAGCAGGGGTGAACTATGGCTACACCTTC
V gene: TRBV11-2; J gene: TRBJ2-7; D gene: NA; clone size: NA; CDR3 protein: CASSLYEQYF; CDR3 DNA: TGTGCCAGCAGCTTATACGAGCAGTACTTC
V gene: TRBV28; J gene: TRBJ2-7; D gene: NA; clone size: NA; CDR3 protein: CASSPLGVSGAYEQYF; CDR3 DNA: TGTGCCAGCAGTCCGCTCGGGGTTAGCGGAGCCTACGAGCAGTACTTC
V gene: TRBV5-1; J gene: TRBJ2-5; D gene: TRBD2; clone size: NA; CDR3 protein: CASSFVGGGPEETQYF; CDR3 DNA: TGCGCCAGCAGCTTCGTTGGCGGGGGGCCAGAAGAGACCCAGTACTTC
V gene: TRBV5-1; J gene: TRBJ2-5; D gene: NA; clone size: NA; CDR3 protein: CASSLGPERETQYF; CDR3 DNA: TGCGCCAGCAGCTTGGGGCCAGAGCGAGAGACCCAGTACTTC
V gene: TRBV29-1; J gene: TRBJ2-7; D gene: TRBD1; clone size: NA; CDR3 protein: CSVDGQGIYEQYF; CDR3 DNA: TGCAGCGTTGATGGACAGGGGATCTACGAGCAGTACTTC
V gene: TRBV6-5; J gene: TRBJ1-2; D gene: TRBD1; clone size: NA; CDR3 protein: CASSYGQGRGYTF; CDR3 DNA: TGTGCCAGCAGTTATGGACAGGGTCGGGGCTACACCTTC
V gene: TRBV6-6; J gene: TRBJ1-2; D gene: NA; clone size: NA; CDR3 protein: CASSYVENYGYTF; CDR3 DNA: TGTGCCAGCAGTTACGTAGAAAACTATGGCTACACCTTC
V gene: TRBV29-1; J gene: TRBJ2-2; D gene: NA; clone size: NA; CDR3 protein: CSVDSGDPGSIGELFF; CDR3 DNA: TGCAGCGTTGATTCTGGGGATCCCGGGTCCATCGGGGAGCTGTTTTTT
V gene: TRBV5-1; J gene: TRBJ2-7; D gene: TRBD2; clone size: NA; CDR3 protein: CASSRDYSITEQYF; CDR3 DNA: TGCGCCAGCAGCCGGGACTATTCCATTACGGAGCAGTACTTC
V gene: TRBV10-3; J gene: TRBJ1-6; D gene: NA; clone size: NA; CDR3 protein: CAISTWGAGSPLHF; CDR3 DNA: TGTGCCATCAGTACTTGGGGGGCCGGTTCACCCCTCCACTTT
V gene: TRBV5-1; J gene: TRBJ2-1; D gene: TRBD2; clone size: NA; CDR3 protein: CASSFSGGRDEQFF; CDR3 DNA: TGCGCCAGCAGCTTTAGCGGGGGCAGGGATGAGCAGTTCTTC
V gene: TRBV10-2; J gene: TRBJ1-1; D gene: NA; clone size: NA; CDR3 protein: CASTPRSGAVNTEAFF; CDR3 DNA: TGCGCCAGCACCCCTAGGTCTGGCGCTGTGAACACTGAAGCTTTCTTT
V gene: TRBV4-1; J gene: TRBJ1-1; D gene: NA; clone size: once; CDR3 protein: CASSRLPGPEAFF; CDR3 DNA: TGCGCCAGCAGCCGTCTCCCCGGGCCTGAAGCTTTCTTT
V gene: TRBV7-3; J gene: TRBJ2-5; D gene: TRBD2; clone size: once; CDR3 protein: CASSLTPSGGTQYF; CDR3 DNA: TGTGCCAGCAGCTTAACCCCTAGCGGAGGGACCCAGTACTTC
V gene: TRBV7-5; J gene: TRBJ1-6; D gene: NA; clone size: NA; CDR3 protein: CARSPGRENSPLHF; CDR3 DNA: TGTGCCAGAAGCCCCGGACGGGAGAATTCACCCCTCCACTTT
V gene: TRBV30; J gene: TRBJ2-7; D gene: TRBD1; clone size: NA; CDR3 protein: CAWSAGQGTEQYF; CDR3 DNA: TGTGCCTGGAGTGCGGGACAGGGGACCGAGCAGTACTTC
V gene: TRBV6-5; J gene: TRBJ2-3; D gene: NA; clone size: NA; CDR3 protein: CASGLGGTDTQYF; CDR3 DNA: TGTGCCAGCGGCCTAGGGGGCACAGATACGCAGTATTTT
V gene: TRBV27; J gene: TRBJ1-5; D gene: NA; clone size: NA; CDR3 protein: CASSLAGSSNQPQHF; CDR3 DNA: TGTGCCAGCAGTCTCGCTGGGAGTAGCAATCAGCCCCAGCATTTT
V gene: TRBV18; J gene: TRBJ2-5; D gene: NA; clone size: NA; CDR3 protein: CASSRSQGGQETQYF; CDR3 DNA: TGTGCCAGCTCAAGAAGCCAGGGGGGACAAGAGACCCAGTACTTC
V gene: TRBV7-9; J gene: TRBJ1-6; D gene: NA; clone size: NA; CDR3 protein: CASSQREGPGSPLHF; CDR3 DNA: TGTGCCAGCAGCCAACGGGAGGGCCCGGGTTCACCCCTCCACTTT
V gene: TRBV5-4; J gene: TRBJ2-5; D gene: NA; clone size: NA; CDR3 protein: CASSLVYGETQYF; CDR3 DNA: TGTGCCAGCAGCTTGGTATACGGGGAGACCCAGTACTTC
V gene: TRBV5-1; J gene: TRBJ2-7; D gene: NA; clone size: NA; CDR3 protein: CASSLNLVYEQYF; CDR3 DNA: TGCGCCAGCAGCTTGAACTTGGTCTACGAGCAGTACTTC
V gene: TRBV6-6; J gene: TRBJ2-1; D gene: NA; clone size: NA; CDR3 protein: CASTAPYNEQFF; CDR3 DNA: TGTGCCAGCACCGCCCCCTACAATGAGCAGTTCTTC
V gene: TRBV10-3; J gene: TRBJ2-1; D gene: NA; clone size: NA; CDR3 protein: CAISGEVSDNEQFF; CDR3 DNA: TGTGCCATCAGTGGGGAGGTATCGGACAATGAGCAGTTCTTC
V gene: TRBV19; J gene: TRBJ1-4; D gene: NA; clone size: NA; CDR3 protein: CASSIRAGPNEKLFF; CDR3 DNA: TGTGCCAGTAGTATCCGGGCAGGGCCTAATGAAAAACTGTTTTTT
V gene: TRBV7-2; J gene: TRBJ2-7; D gene: TRBD1; clone size: NA; CDR3 protein: CASSLIGQGSYEQYF; CDR3 DNA: TGTGCCAGCAGCTTAATCGGACAGGGGTCCTACGAGCAGTACTTC
V gene: TRBV18; J gene: TRBJ2-3; D gene: NA; clone size: once; CDR3 protein: CASSHDSTDTQYF; CDR3 DNA: TGTGCCAGCTCCCACGACAGCACAGATACGCAGTATTTT
V gene: TRBV7-7; J gene: TRBJ1-1; D gene: NA; clone size: NA; CDR3 protein: CASGEGPAFF; CDR3 DNA: TGTGCTAGCGGGGAAGGGCCAGCTTTCTTT
V gene: TRBV9; J gene: TRBJ1-3; D gene: NA; clone size: once; CDR3 protein: CASSGARGQSSGNTIYF; CDR3 DNA: TGTGCCAGCAGCGGGGCCCGAGGACAAAGCTCTGGAAACACCATATATTTT
V gene: TRBV7-9; J gene: TRBJ2-1; D gene: TRBD2; clone size: NA; CDR3 protein: CASSLAAGGGYNEQFF; CDR3 DNA: TGTGCCAGCAGCTTAGCCGCGGGAGGAGGCTACAATGAGCAGTTCTTC
V gene: TRBV28; J gene: TRBJ2-2; D gene: NA; clone size: NA; CDR3 protein: CASSLRGTNTGELFF; CDR3 DNA: TGTGCCAGCAGTTTAAGGGGGACGAACACCGGGGAGCTGTTTTTT
V gene: TRBV14; J gene: TRBJ1-5; D gene: NA; clone size: NA; CDR3 protein: CASSQGPNQPQHF; CDR3 DNA: TGTGCCAGCAGCCAAGGCCCAAATCAGCCCCAGCATTTT
V gene: TRBV19; J gene: TRBJ2-7; D gene: NA; clone size: NA; CDR3 protein: CASSPTDLTYEQYF; CDR3 DNA: TGTGCCAGTAGCCCGACAGACTTGACCTACGAGCAGTACTTC